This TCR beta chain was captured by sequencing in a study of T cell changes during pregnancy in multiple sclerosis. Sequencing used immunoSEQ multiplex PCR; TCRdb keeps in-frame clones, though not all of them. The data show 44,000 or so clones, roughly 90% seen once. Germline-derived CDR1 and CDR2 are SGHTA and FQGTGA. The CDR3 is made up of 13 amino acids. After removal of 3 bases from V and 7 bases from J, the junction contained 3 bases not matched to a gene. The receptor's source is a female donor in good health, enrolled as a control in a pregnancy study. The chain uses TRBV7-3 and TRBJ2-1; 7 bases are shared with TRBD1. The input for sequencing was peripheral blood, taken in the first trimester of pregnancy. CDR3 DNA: TGTGCCAGCAGCTTCAACAGGGGAAATGAGCAGTTCTTC. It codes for CASSFNRGNEQFF.